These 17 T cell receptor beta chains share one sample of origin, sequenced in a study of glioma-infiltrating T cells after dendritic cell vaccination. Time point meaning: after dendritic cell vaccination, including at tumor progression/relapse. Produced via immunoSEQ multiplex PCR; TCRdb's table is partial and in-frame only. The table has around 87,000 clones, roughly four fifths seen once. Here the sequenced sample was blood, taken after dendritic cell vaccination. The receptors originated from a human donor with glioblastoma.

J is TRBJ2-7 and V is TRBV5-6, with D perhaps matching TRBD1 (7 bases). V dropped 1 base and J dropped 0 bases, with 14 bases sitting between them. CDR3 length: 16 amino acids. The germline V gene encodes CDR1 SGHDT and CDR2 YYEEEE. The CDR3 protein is CASSLLRDSNSYEQYF. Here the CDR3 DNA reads TGTGCCAGCAGCTTGTTGCGGGACAGTAACTCCTACGAGCAGTACTTC.

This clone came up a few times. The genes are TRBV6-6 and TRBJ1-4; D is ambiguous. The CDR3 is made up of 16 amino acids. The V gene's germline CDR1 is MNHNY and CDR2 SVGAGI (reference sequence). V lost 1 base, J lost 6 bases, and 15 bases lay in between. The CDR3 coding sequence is TGTGCCAGCAGTTACTATCCACTGACTTCCGATGAAAAACTGTTTTTT. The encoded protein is CASSYYPLTSDEKLFF.

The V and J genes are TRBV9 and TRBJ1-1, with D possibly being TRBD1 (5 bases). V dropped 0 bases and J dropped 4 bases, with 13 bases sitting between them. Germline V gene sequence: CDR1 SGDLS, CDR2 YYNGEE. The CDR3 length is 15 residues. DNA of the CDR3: TGTGCCAGCAGCGTAGAGGACCTGGGGGGCACTGAAGCTTTCTTT. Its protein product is CASSVEDLGGTEAFF.

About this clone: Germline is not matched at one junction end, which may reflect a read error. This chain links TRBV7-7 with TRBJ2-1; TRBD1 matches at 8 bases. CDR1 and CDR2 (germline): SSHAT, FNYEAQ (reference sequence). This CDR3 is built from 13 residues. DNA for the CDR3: TGTGCTAGCAGCTTGACAGGGGATGATGAGCAGTTCTTC. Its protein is CASSLTGDDEQFF.

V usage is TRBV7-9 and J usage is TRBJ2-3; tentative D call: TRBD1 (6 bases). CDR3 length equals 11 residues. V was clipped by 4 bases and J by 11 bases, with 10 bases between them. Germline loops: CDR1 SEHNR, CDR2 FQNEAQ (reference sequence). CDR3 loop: CASSSYREQYF. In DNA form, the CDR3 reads TGTGCCAGCAGCTCATACAGGGAGCAGTATTTT.

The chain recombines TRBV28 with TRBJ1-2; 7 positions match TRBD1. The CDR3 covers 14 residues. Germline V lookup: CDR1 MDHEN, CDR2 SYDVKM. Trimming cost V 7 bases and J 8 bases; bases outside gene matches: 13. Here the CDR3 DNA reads TGTGCCAGCAACAGGGCTCACACAGGGGAGGGCTACACCTTC. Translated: CASNRAHTGEGYTF.

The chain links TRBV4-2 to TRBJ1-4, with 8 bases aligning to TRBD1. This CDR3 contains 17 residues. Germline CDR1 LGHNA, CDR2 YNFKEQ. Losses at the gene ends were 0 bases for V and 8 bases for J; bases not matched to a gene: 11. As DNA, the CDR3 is TGTGCCAGCAGCCAAGAAGGTGGGGACAGGCAAGGGGAAAAACTGTTTTTT. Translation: CASSQEGGDRQGEKLFF.

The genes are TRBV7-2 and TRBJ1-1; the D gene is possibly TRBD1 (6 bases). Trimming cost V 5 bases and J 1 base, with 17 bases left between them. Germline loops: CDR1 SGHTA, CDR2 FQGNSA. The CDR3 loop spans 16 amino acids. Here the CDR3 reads CASSPAGGQWNTEAFF. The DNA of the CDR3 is TGTGCCAGCAGCCCTGCGGGGGGGCAGTGGAACACTGAAGCTTTCTTT.

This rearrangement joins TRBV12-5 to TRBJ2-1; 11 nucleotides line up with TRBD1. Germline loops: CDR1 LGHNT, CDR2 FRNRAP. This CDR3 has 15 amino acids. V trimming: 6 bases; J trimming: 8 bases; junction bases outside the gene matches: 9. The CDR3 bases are TGTGCTAGTGGCTTAGGACAGGGGGCTCGGGATGAGCAGTTCTTC. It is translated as CASGLGQGARDEQFF.

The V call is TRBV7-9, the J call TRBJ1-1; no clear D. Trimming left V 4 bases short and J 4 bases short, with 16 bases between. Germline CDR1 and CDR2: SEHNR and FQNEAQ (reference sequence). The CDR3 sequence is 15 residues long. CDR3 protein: CASSWEIGAGTEAFF. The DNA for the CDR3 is TGTGCCAGCAGCTGGGAAATCGGCGCGGGCACTGAAGCTTTCTTT.

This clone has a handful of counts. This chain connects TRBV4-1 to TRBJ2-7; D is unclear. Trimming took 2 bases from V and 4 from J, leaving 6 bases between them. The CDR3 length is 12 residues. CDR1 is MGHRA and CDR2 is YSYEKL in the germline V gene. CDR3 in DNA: TGCGCCAGCAGCCAAAATCAGTACGAGCAGTACTTC. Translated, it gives CASSQNQYEQYF.

CDR3 DNA sequence: TGTGCCAGCAGCCAAGTTAGGGGGACGGCGGGTTTCTACGAGCAGTACTTC. It encodes CASSQVRGTAGFYEQYF. The J gene is TRBJ2-5, the V gene TRBV4-2; tentative D call: TRBD1 (6 bases). The closer fit of TRBJ2-7 to the DNA end suggests the J call may be wrong. CDR3 length equals 17 residues. The V gene's germline CDR1 is LGHNA and CDR2 YNFKEQ.

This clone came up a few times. The chain's CDR3 is CASSLVVQDYEQYF. The CDR3 nucleotides are TGTGCCAGCAGCTTAGTTGTCCAGGACTACGAGCAGTACTTC. The V call is TRBV7-2, the J call TRBJ2-7; unclear D gene. Per germline, CDR1 SGHTA and CDR2 FQGNSA. V was trimmed by 1 base and J by 3 bases, leaving 10 bases between them. The CDR3 is 14 amino acids.

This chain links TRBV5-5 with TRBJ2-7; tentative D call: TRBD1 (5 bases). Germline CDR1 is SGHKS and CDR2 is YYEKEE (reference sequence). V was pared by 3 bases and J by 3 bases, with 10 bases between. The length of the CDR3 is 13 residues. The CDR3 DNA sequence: TGTGCCAGCAGCTCACAGGCCCACTACGAGCAGTACTTC. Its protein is CASSSQAHYEQYF.

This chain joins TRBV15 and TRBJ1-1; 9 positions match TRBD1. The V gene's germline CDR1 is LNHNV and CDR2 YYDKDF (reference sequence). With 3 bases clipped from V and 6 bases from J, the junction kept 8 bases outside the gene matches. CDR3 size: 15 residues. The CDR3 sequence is CATSSEQDRGAEAFF. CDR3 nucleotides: TGTGCCACCAGCAGCGAACAGGACAGGGGCGCTGAAGCTTTCTTT.

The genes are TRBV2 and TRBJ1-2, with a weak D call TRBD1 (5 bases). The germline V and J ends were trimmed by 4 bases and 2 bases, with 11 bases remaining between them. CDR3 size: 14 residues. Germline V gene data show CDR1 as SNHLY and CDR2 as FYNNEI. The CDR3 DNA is TGTGCCAGCAGTGCCAGGACAAGCAACTATGGCTACACCTTC. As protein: CASSARTSNYGYTF.

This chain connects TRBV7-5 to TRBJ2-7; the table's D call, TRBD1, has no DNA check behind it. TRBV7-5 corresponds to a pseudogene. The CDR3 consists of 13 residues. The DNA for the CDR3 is TGTGCCAGAAGCTGCGACAGGGTCTACGAGCAGTACTTC. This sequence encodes CARSCDRVYEQYF.